Presented here are 20 T cell receptor beta chains from one specimen sequenced in a study of Graves' ophthalmopathy and Graves' hyperthyroidism. Investigators amplified TCR beta CDR3 regions from RNA transcripts. HTBI primers primed a first-round RT-PCR, and a second-round multiplex PCR followed. TCRdb reprocessed the multiplex PCR reads with MiXCR, giving one entry per CDR3 protein. The data hold a few hundred thousand distinct CDR3 sequences, with less than 40% observed a single time. The specimen was peripheral blood or thyroid tissue (not recorded which). These receptors came from an adult man with Graves' hyperthyroidism.

This chain uses TRBV28 with TRBJ1-6, with D maybe TRBD1 (5 bases). Trimming cost V 5 bases and J 6 bases, with 11 bases left between them. CDR3 length equals 14 residues. CDR1 is MDHEN and CDR2 is SYDVKM in the germline V gene. The CDR3 DNA is TGTGCCAGCAGTGGGGACCCATCTAATTCACCCCTCCACTTT. Its translation is CASSGDPSNSPLHF. The variable domain in full, with the rest retrieved from reference TRBV28 and TRBJ1-6, is DVKVTQSSRYLVKRTGEKVFLECVQDMDHENMFWYRQDPGLGLRLIYFSYDVKMKEKGDIPEGYSVSREKKERFSLILESASTNQTSMYLCASSGDPSNSPLHFGNGTRLTVT.

The genes are TRBV10-3 and TRBJ1-1; D is uncertain. This CDR3 has 14 residues. Germline CDR1 ENHRY, CDR2 SYGVKD. Between the trimmed V and J ends, which lost 3 bases and 4 bases, there was a span of 12 bases. The DNA of the CDR3 is TGTGCCATCAGTGAAAAGGGTCCGGCCACTGAAGCTTTCTTT. This encodes CAISEKGPATEAFF.

This clonotype was counted many times. The rearrangement uses TRBV4-2 and TRBJ2-7, with D perhaps TRBD2 (6 bases). Trimming stripped 0 bases from V and 2 bases from J, with 14 bases between. This CDR3 has 16 amino acids. Looked up from germline, CDR1 is LGHNA and CDR2 is YNFKEQ. CDR3: CASSQEAGLRTYEQYF. The CDR3 nucleotides are TGTGCCAGCAGCCAAGAGGCGGGACTTAGAACCTACGAGCAGTACTTC.

Remarks on this clonotype: Sequence at one end of the junction differs from germline and may be a read error. V is TRBV5-1 and J is TRBJ2-7; D is unclear. CDR1 is SGHRS, CDR2 YFSETQ, per germline. The CDR3 totals 15 residues. CDR3 bases: TGCGCCAGCAGCTACGCCCAGTCCCCCGATTACGAGCAGTGCTTC. It specifies CASSYAQSPDYEQCF.

J is TRBJ1-3 and V is TRBV6-5; TRBD1 agrees at 8 bases. Trimming cost V 2 bases and J 4 bases; bases outside gene matches: 4. CDR1 and CDR2 from the germline V gene are MNHEY and SVGAGI. This CDR3 is built from 15 residues. CDR3 amino acids: CASSYPGTGGNTIYF. CDR3 coding DNA: TGTGCCAGCAGTTACCCCGGGACAGGAGGAAACACCATATATTTT.

Of note for this clonotype: A junction end diverges from the germline sequence, so it may reflect a read error. The V call is TRBV5-1, the J call TRBJ2-6, with unresolved D. CDR3 size: 16 residues. The germline V gene encodes CDR1 SGHRS and CDR2 YFSETQ. In DNA, the CDR3 is TGTGCCAGCAGCCCTCCGGCAGCCTCTGGGGCCAACGTCCTGACTTTC. Residues: CASSPPAASGANVLTF.

The V and J genes are TRBV6-5 and TRBJ2-2; unclear D gene. CDR3 length equals 16 residues. Looked up from germline, CDR1 is MNHEY and CDR2 is SVGAGI. V shed 2 bases and J shed 1 base, with 11 bases lying between them. CDR3 DNA: TGTGCCAGCAGTTACGGGTCCGTGCTGAACACCGGGGAGCTGTTTTTT. Its protein is CASSYGSVLNTGELFF.

This clonotype has a count of ten or more. The rearrangement uses TRBV29-1 and TRBJ2-7; 8 bases line up with TRBD1. There are 14 residues in the CDR3. The junction had 7 bases not matched to a gene; V was cut back by 6 bases and J by 0 bases. The germline V gene has CDR1 SQVTM and CDR2 ANQGSEA. CDR3 sequence: CSVLGQGHSYEQYF. The CDR3 region has the DNA TGCAGCGTCCTTGGACAGGGACACTCCTACGAGCAGTACTTC.

The chain is built from TRBV7-3 and TRBJ2-5, with D tentatively TRBD1 or TRBD2 (5 bases each). V was pared by 5 bases and J by 11 bases, with 18 bases between. The CDR3 extends over 13 amino acids. The germline V gene encodes CDR1 SGHTA and CDR2 FQGTGA. In DNA, the CDR3 is TGTGCCAGCAGCAGAGCGGTGGGGGATACGCAGTACTTC. It is translated as CASSRAVGDTQYF.

The chain's CDR3 is CASSLAGQVVNYGYTF. CDR3 sequence (DNA): TGTGCCAGCAGCTTGGCCGGACAAGTAGTTAACTATGGCTACACCTTC. This chain uses TRBV7-2 with TRBJ1-2, with a possible D match to TRBD1 (5 bases). In germline, CDR1 is SGHTA, CDR2 FQGNSA. This CDR3 region has 16 residues. V lost 3 bases, J lost 1 base, and 15 bases lay in between.

In this sample, this clonotype turned up many times. The J gene is TRBJ2-2, the V gene TRBV7-9; 7 nucleotides line up with TRBD2. V gave up 4 bases and J gave up 6 bases; unmatched junction bases: 11. The CDR3 contains 16 residues. CDR1 and CDR2 from the germline V gene are SEHNR and FQNEAQ (reference sequence). The CDR3 protein is CASSSLTSLLAGELFF. The CDR3 DNA follows: TGTGCCAGCAGCTCCCTGACTAGCCTGCTAGCCGGGGAGCTGTTTTTT. The variable domain in full, completed from reference TRBV7-9 and TRBJ2-2, reads DTGVSQNPRHKITKRGQNVTFRCDPISEHNRLYWYRQTLGQGPEFLTYFQNEAQLEKSRLLSDRFSAERPKGSFSTLEIQRTEQGDSAMYLCASSSLTSLLAGELFFGEGSRLTVL.

This sequence joins TRBV29-1 and TRBJ2-7; TRBD1 might be the D (5 bases). V gave up 7 bases and J gave up 7 bases, with 20 bases separating them. The CDR3 sequence is 13 residues long. Germline CDR1 reads SQVTM; CDR2 reads ANQGSEA. CDR3 in DNA: TGCAGCGCTTGGACCCCAGGGATTGGGGAGCAGTACTTC. Translated, it gives CSAWTPGIGEQYF.

The chain has TRBV5-8 and TRBJ1-1, with 10 bases matching TRBD1. This CDR3 has 16 amino acids. Losses at the gene ends were 5 bases for V and 0 bases for J; bases not matched to a gene: 7. Germline CDR1 and CDR2: SGHTS and YDEGEE. CDR3 nucleotides: TGTGCCAGCAGGGCCGGGACAGGGGACCTGAACACTGAAGCTTTCTTT. It codes for CASRAGTGDLNTEAFF.

In its sample, this clonotype was seen many times. In DNA, the CDR3 is TGCGCCAGCAGCCAACAGTCTGCAAACACTGAAGCTTTCTTT. Amino acid sequence: CASSQQSANTEAFF. The chain carries TRBV10-2 and TRBJ1-1; D remains ambiguous. Germline V gene data show CDR1 as WSHSY and CDR2 as SAAADI. Trimming removed 6 bases at V and 2 bases at J, with 13 bases between. The CDR3 sequence is 14 residues long.

The sample holds many counts of this clonotype. CDR3 coding DNA: TGTGCCATCAGTGTTGGGGGGACCCTTAACTATGGCTACACCTTC. Translated: CAISVGGTLNYGYTF. V gene TRBV10-3 combines with J gene TRBJ1-2, with TRBD1 as a possible D gene (5 bases). Trimming removed 4 bases at V and 1 base at J, with 13 bases between. The CDR3 sequence is 15 residues long. Germline CDR1 reads ENHRY; CDR2 reads SYGVKD.

This clonotype was found a few times. V is TRBV3-1 and J is TRBJ2-5; 7 bases match TRBD1. The CDR3 loop spans 17 amino acids. After removal of 4 bases from V and 2 bases from J, the junction contained 13 bases not matched to a gene. Germline CDR1 is LGHDT and CDR2 is YNNKEL (reference sequence). CDR3 sequence: CASSPLVVGTAQETQYF. Here the CDR3 DNA reads TGTGCCAGCAGCCCCCTGGTAGTAGGGACAGCACAAGAGACCCAGTACTTC.

This clonotype was counted ten times or more. The genes are TRBV2 and TRBJ2-2; possible D gene TRBD1, 6 bases. Germline assignment: CDR1 SNHLY and CDR2 FYNNEI. V lost 6 bases and J lost 6, with 14 bases in between. This CDR3 has 14 residues. CDR3 DNA: TGTGCCAGCAGCCCCTCAGGGGTATCCGGGGAGCTGTTTTTT. Translated, it gives CASSPSGVSGELFF. Looking up the rest from reference TRBV2 and TRBJ2-2 gives the full variable domain: EPEVTQTPSHQVTQMGQEVILRCVPISNHLYFYWYRQILGQKVEFLVSFYNNEISEKSEIFDDQFSVERPDGSNFTLKIRSTKLEDSAMYFCASSPSGVSGELFFGEGSRLTVL.

The chain has TRBV24-1 and TRBJ2-3, with TRBD1 identical over 10 bases. The CDR3 totals 15 residues. V was pared by 7 bases and J by 3 bases, with 6 bases of the junction left unmatched. CDR1 is KGHDR, CDR2 SFDVKD, per germline. The CDR3 here is CATSGQGGTTDTQYF. CDR3 DNA: TGTGCCACCAGCGGACAGGGGGGCACGACAGATACGCAGTATTTT.

In its sample, this clonotype was seen many times. The chain has TRBV6-5 and TRBJ1-1; D call uncertain. CDR3 length: 13 amino acids. Germline loops: CDR1 MNHEY, CDR2 SVGAGI. Trimming removed 0 bases at V and 4 bases at J, with 6 bases between. The CDR3 spells CASSYSTRTEAFF. The DNA for the CDR3 is TGTGCCAGCAGTTACTCCACGCGCACTGAAGCTTTCTTT.

Turning to this clonotype: It may be a read error: a sequence one base away is much more abundant. This chain connects TRBV7-2 to TRBJ2-7, with D maybe TRBD2 (6 bases). Germline values: CDR1 SGHTA, CDR2 FQGNSA. This CDR3 has 17 amino acids. Trimming took 1 base from V and 2 from J, leaving 18 bases between them. CDR3 amino acids: CASSLVPRGKSPYEQYF. The CDR3 DNA is TGTGCCAGCAGCTTAGTACCACGGGGGAAGAGCCCCTACGAGCAGTACTTC. The full variable domain, with the rest looked up from reference TRBV7-2 and TRBJ2-7, is GAGVSQSPSNKVTEKGKDVELRCDPISGHTALYWYRQSLGQGLEFLIYFQGNSAPDKSGLPSDRFSAERTGGSVSTLTIQRTQQEDSAVYLCASSLVPRGKSPYEQYFGPGTRLTVT.